A single sample gave rise to the 25 T cell receptor beta chains below, sequenced in a study of blood T cell repertoires in COVID-19. Repertoires were generated with immunoSEQ multiplex PCR, while TCRdb's copy carries only in-frame clones and drops some. The table has tens of thousands of clones, around four fifths seen once; the top ten hold 25% to 30%. The sample consisted of peripheral blood. The receptors stem from a human donor in a cohort sampled during active COVID-19.

This clone has just a few counts. This chain connects TRBV18 to TRBJ1-3; D gene ambiguous. V shed 0 bases and J shed 0 bases, with 12 bases lying between them. Germline lookup yields CDR1 KGHSH and CDR2 LQKENI. The CDR3 extends over 17 amino acids. The CDR3 region has the DNA TGTGCCAGCTCACCACCGCCGTACCGCAGCTCTGGAAACACCATATATTTT. It is translated as CASSPPPYRSSGNTIYF.

The gene calls are TRBV28 and TRBJ1-1; 9 positions match TRBD1. The germline V gene has CDR1 MDHEN and CDR2 SYDVKM. This CDR3 is built from 13 residues. V was clipped by 6 bases and J by 8 bases; unmatched bases: 7. The CDR3 region is CASRPGTGIEAFF. CDR3 DNA sequence: TGTGCCAGCAGACCCGGGACAGGGATCGAAGCTTTCTTT.

This sequence joins TRBV3-1 (or the pseudogene TRBV3-2) and TRBJ2-7; possibly TRBD2 for D (5 bases). V lost 4 bases, J lost 0 bases, and 13 bases lay in between. The CDR3 contains 15 residues. Germline V gene data show CDR1 as LGHDT and CDR2 as YNNKEL (reference sequence). The CDR3 bases are TGTGCCAGCAGCCTACTAGGCGGGCCCTCCTACGAGCAGTACTTC. Protein: CASSLLGGPSYEQYF.

J is TRBJ1-4 and V is TRBV18; D might be TRBD1 (6 bases). CDR3 length: 14 residues. Germline-derived CDR1 and CDR2 are KGHSH and LQKENI. The germline V and J ends were trimmed by 4 bases and 8 bases, with 14 bases remaining between them. As DNA, the CDR3 is TGTGCCAGCTCACGGGACACCCTGGGAGAAAAACTGTTTTTT. Translating it yields CASSRDTLGEKLFF.

The chain couples TRBV7-3 to TRBJ2-3; TRBD2 agrees at 8 bases. CDR1 is SGHTA and CDR2 is FQGTGA in the germline V gene. This CDR3 has 16 residues. The ends lost 4 bases at V and 8 bases at J; junction bases unmatched: 14. The CDR3 nucleotides are TGTGCCAGCAGCTCCCGGACTAGCCCACTTTCGGGTACGCAGTATTTT. This translates into CASSSRTSPLSGTQYF. The full variable domain, its missing parts supplied by reference TRBV7-3 and TRBJ2-3, is GAGVSQTPSNKVTEKGKYVELRCDPISGHTALYWYRQSLGQGPEFLIYFQGTGAADDSGLPNDRFFAVRPEGSVSTLKIQRTERGDSAVYLCASSSRTSPLSGTQYFGPGTRLTVL.

V usage is TRBV29-1 and J usage is TRBJ2-6; maybe TRBD2 (6 bases). Trimming took off 7 bases at V and 0 bases at J, with 10 bases between the two ends. The CDR3 runs to 14 residues. Germline loops: CDR1 SQVTM, CDR2 ANQGSEA. CDR3 in amino acids: CSAGLSSGANVLTF. CDR3 DNA sequence: TGCAGCGCGGGACTGAGCTCTGGGGCCAACGTCCTGACTTTC.

The gene calls are TRBV29-1 and TRBJ1-4; 11 bases align to TRBD1. Trimming cost V 1 base and J 8 bases; bases outside gene matches: 3. Per germline, CDR1 SQVTM and CDR2 ANQGSEA. The CDR3 sequence is 14 residues long. DNA of the CDR3: TGCAGCGTTGAAGCGGGACAGGGGGGAGAAAAACTGTTTTTT. Translation gives CSVEAGQGGEKLFF.

The J gene is TRBJ2-1, the V gene TRBV6-5; 8 positions match TRBD2. Germline CDR1 reads MNHEY; CDR2 reads SVGAGI. Trimming took 0 bases from V and 5 from J; bases not matched to a gene: 3. This CDR3 has 15 residues. The CDR3 loop is CASSYSRGGHNEQFF. CDR3 nucleotides: TGTGCCAGCAGTTACTCACGGGGGGGGCACAATGAGCAGTTCTTC.

The sample holds a few counts of this clone. This chain connects TRBV21-1 to TRBJ2-7; no DNA check was done on the table's D call, TRBD2. TRBV21-1 is a recognized pseudogene. There are 16 residues in the CDR3. This CDR3 reads CASSLIAGKGSYEQYF. DNA of the CDR3: TGTGCCAGCAGCCTTATAGCGGGGAAGGGCTCCTACGAGCAGTACTTC.

The J gene is TRBJ2-7, the V gene TRBV11-3; 12 bases align to TRBD1. Germline V gives CDR1 SGHNT, CDR2 YENEEA. CDR3 length: 17 residues. After removal of 1 base from V and 1 base from J, the junction contained 5 bases not matched to a gene. The CDR3 DNA reads TGTGCCAGCAGCTTAGGGGGGACAGGGGGCATGTCCTACGAGCAGTACTTC. Amino acid sequence: CASSLGGTGGMSYEQYF.

CDR3 sequence reads: CASNRLNTGELFF. DNA for the CDR3: TGTGCCAGCAATCGACTGAACACCGGGGAGCTGTTTTTT. The V call is TRBV6-5, the J call TRBJ2-2; no clear D gene. This CDR3 spans 13 amino acids. Trimming stripped 7 bases from V and 1 base from J, with 7 bases between. Germline V lookup: CDR1 MNHEY, CDR2 SVGAGI.

The V and J genes are TRBV28 and TRBJ1-1, with D perhaps TRBD1 (6 bases). Germline CDR1 is MDHEN and CDR2 is SYDVKM. The CDR3 has 13 residues. V was trimmed by 4 bases and J by 4 bases, leaving 10 bases between them. The CDR3 is CASSSGVVTEAFF. The CDR3 DNA follows: TGTGCCAGCAGTTCAGGGGTTGTCACTGAAGCTTTCTTT.

The chain employs TRBV4-1 and TRBJ2-2, with TRBD1 matching over 12 bases. Unmatched junction bases numbered 6, after V lost 3 bases and J lost 4 bases. In germline, CDR1 is MGHRA, CDR2 YSYEKL. The CDR3 runs 17 residues. CDR3 nucleotide sequence: TGCGCCAGCAGCCAGCGGGGACAGGGGGCGGTCACCGGGGAGCTGTTTTTT. Translating it yields CASSQRGQGAVTGELFF.

The chain recombines TRBV7-3 with TRBJ2-1, with 9 nucleotides matching TRBD1. Trimming cost V 5 bases and J 4 bases; bases outside gene matches: 3. This CDR3 contains 14 residues. Germline V gene data show CDR1 as SGHTA and CDR2 as FQGTGA. Here the CDR3 reads CASSPGQGYNEQFF. The CDR3 DNA follows: TGTGCCAGCAGCCCTGGACAGGGGTACAATGAGCAGTTCTTC.

The chain employs TRBV11-2 and TRBJ1-1; weak D call: TRBD1 (6 bases). CDR3 length: 17 residues. Trimming removed 5 bases from V and 6 bases from J, with 25 bases in between. Looked up from germline, CDR1 is SGHAT and CDR2 is FQNNGV. In DNA, the CDR3 is TGTGCCAGCAGCCCCAGACAGGCCCGGAGGTTTAACGCTGAAGCTTTCTTT. It translates to CASSPRQARRFNAEAFF.

V usage is TRBV27 and J usage is TRBJ2-3; 9 bases match TRBD2. J lost 7 bases, V lost 0 bases, and 5 bases had no gene match. The CDR3 sequence is 15 residues long. Germline values: CDR1 MNHEY, CDR2 SMNVEV (reference sequence). The CDR3 DNA is TGTGCCAGCAGTTTATCGGCGGGGGGGCCAAATACGCAGTATTTT. Protein product: CASSLSAGGPNTQYF.

The gene calls are TRBV5-4 and TRBJ1-1, with D maybe TRBD1 (6 bases). CDR3 size: 13 residues. CDR1 is SGHNT, CDR2 YYREEE, per germline (reference sequence). The V end was cut by 5 bases, the J end by 6 bases, with 14 bases between. This CDR3 reads CASSFDRISEAFF. The DNA for the CDR3 is TGTGCCAGCAGTTTTGACAGGATCTCTGAAGCTTTCTTT.

This clone was detected only once. The chain has TRBV6-5 and TRBJ2-7; possible D gene TRBD1, 6 bases. The CDR3 loop spans 14 amino acids. From germline, CDR1 is MNHEY and CDR2 SVGAGI. Trimming removed 0 bases at V and 3 bases at J, with 9 bases between. The CDR3 reads CASSYSYRVYEQYF. Written as DNA, the CDR3 is TGTGCCAGCAGTTACTCCTACAGGGTCTACGAGCAGTACTTC.

The J gene is TRBJ2-3, the V gene TRBV5-6; TRBD1 matches at 7 bases. V dropped 2 bases and J dropped 5; count of bases not matched to a gene: 8. CDR3 size: 15 residues. Germline values: CDR1 SGHDT, CDR2 YYEEEE. In DNA form, the CDR3 reads TGTGCCAGCAGCTTCGGAACAGGGGTGGTAGATACGCAGTATTTT. Translated: CASSFGTGVVDTQYF.

The gene calls are TRBV6-5 and TRBJ2-1, with TRBD1 matching 9 bases. The CDR3 is 15 amino acids. CDR1 and CDR2 (germline): MNHEY, SVGAGI. Germline trimming cut 6 bases from V and 4 bases from J; bases unmatched to any gene: 7. The CDR3 DNA follows: TGTGCCAGCAGCCCCCGGGACAGGGTTTACAATGAGCAGTTCTTC. It translates to CASSPRDRVYNEQFF.

The chain uses TRBV5-4 and TRBJ2-1; possible D gene TRBD1, 6 bases. This CDR3 comprises 13 residues. Germline V CDR1 and CDR2: SGHNT, YYREEE (reference sequence). Trimming left V 2 bases short and J 3 bases short, with 6 bases between. The DNA of the CDR3 is TGTGCCAGCAGCTTACAGGGCTACAATGAGCAGTTCTTC. Translating it yields CASSLQGYNEQFF. Combining the CDR3 with reference TRBV5-4 and TRBJ2-1 gives the whole variable domain ETGVTQSPTHLIKTRGQQVTLRCSSQSGHNTVSWYQQALGQGPQFIFQYYREEENGRGNFPPRFSGLQFPNYSSELNVNALELDDSALYLCASSLQGYNEQFFGPGTRLTVL.

This sequence joins TRBV5-1 and TRBJ2-1; 7 bases match TRBD1. The trim removed 4 bases at V and 7 bases at J, leaving 11 bases unmatched. The CDR3 sequence is 15 residues long. The V gene's germline CDR1 is SGHRS and CDR2 YFSETQ. The CDR3: CASSMATGSWNEQFF. CDR3 coding DNA: TGCGCCAGCAGCATGGCGACAGGGAGTTGGAATGAGCAGTTCTTC.

V gene TRBV2 combines with J gene TRBJ2-3; possible D gene TRBD2, 6 bases. The V end lost 6 bases, the J end lost 9 bases, and 22 bases lay between the germline ends. Germline assignment: CDR1 SNHLY and CDR2 FYNNEI. CDR3 length equals 15 residues. The CDR3 coding sequence is TGTGCCAGCAGCGGAGGGAACGTGGGATTTGGCACGCAGTATTTT. It is translated as CASSGGNVGFGTQYF.

This clone has just a few counts. The CDR3 bases are TGTGCCAGTAGTCGGCAGGGGGAAGGCGGGGAGCTGTTTTTT. It specifies CASSRQGEGGELFF. The chain is built from TRBV19 and TRBJ2-2, with 7 nucleotides matching TRBD1. Per the germline V gene, CDR1 is LNHDA and CDR2 is SQIVND (reference sequence). The ends lost 5 bases at V and 7 bases at J; junction bases unmatched: 7. This CDR3 contains 14 residues. Looking up the rest from reference TRBV19 and TRBJ2-2 gives the full variable domain: DGGITQSPKYLFRKEGQNVTLSCEQNLNHDAMYWYRQDPGQGLRLIYYSQIVNDFQKGDIAEGYSVSREKKESFPLTVTSAQKNPTAFYLCASSRQGEGGELFFGEGSRLTVL.

The chain couples TRBV6-5 to TRBJ1-2; the match to TRBD1 covers 7 bases. The length of the CDR3 is 14 residues. Germline-derived CDR1 and CDR2 are MNHEY and SVGAGI. V dropped 5 bases and J dropped 7; count of bases not matched to a gene: 10. The CDR3 spells CASSRDRARGGYTF. The CDR3 nucleotides are TGTGCCAGCAGTCGCGACAGGGCTCGGGGTGGCTACACCTTC.